Listed below are T cell receptor beta chains from one sample, sequenced in a study of cytomegalovirus exposure and HLA in healthy donors. Sequencing was performed with immunoSEQ multiplex PCR; in TCRdb, only in-frame clones are kept and a portion is missing. This sample has about 180,000 clones; over 65% occur once, and the top ten carry roughly 3.5%. The sequenced sample was PBMCs. The receptor source for this set is a woman aged 55 to 70 in good health and CMV-seropositive. The CDR3 runs from the conserved cysteine through the conserved F or W. A D gene is named only where the DNA matches it firmly. Size is omitted from some rows. Given values are once, few, many or a class for expanded clones.

j_call | v_call | cdr3_length | clone_size | d_call | cdr3_nt | cdr3_aa
TRBJ2-5 | TRBV7-2 | 14 | NA | NA | TGTGCCAGCAGCTTAAGTTGGGCCCAAGAGACCCAGTACTTC | CASSLSWAQETQYF
TRBJ2-1 | TRBV7-3 | 16 | NA | NA | TGTGCCAGCAGCCTCCAAGGGGTAGGGGCTTTCAATGAGCAGTTCTTC | CASSLQGVGAFNEQFF
TRBJ2-1 | TRBV19 | 18 | NA | NA | TGTGCCAGTAGCGTGGAAGCGGGCGGAACCAGACTTTACAATGAGCAGTTCTTC | CASSVEAGGTRLYNEQFF
TRBJ2-3 | TRBV18 | 13 | few | NA | TGTGCCAGCTCGGGGCGGACCACAGATACGCAGTATTTT | CASSGRTTDTQYF
TRBJ1-6 | TRBV30 | 14 | NA | NA | TGTGCCTGGAGTCAAACACGGGTTGGGTCCCCCCTCCACTTT | CAWSQTRVGSPLHF
TRBJ1-6 | TRBV10-3 | 13 | few | NA | TGTGCCATCAGTGACGTCGGGAATTCACCCCTCCACTTT | CAISDVGNSPLHF
TRBJ1-1 | TRBV5-1 | 16 | NA | TRBD1 | TGCGCCAGCAGCTCGCGGGACAGGGGCTTCGGGTTTGAAGCTTTCTTT | CASSSRDRGFGFEAFF
TRBJ2-2 | TRBV4-1 | 17 | NA | TRBD2 | TGCGCCAGCAGCCAAGGACTAGCGGGGGGCCCCACCGGGGAGCTGTTTTTT | CASSQGLAGGPTGELFF
TRBJ2-7 | TRBV7-2 | 16 | NA | TRBD1 | TGTGCCAGCAGCTTGGGGTCCGGGACAGGGACCTACGAGCAGTACTTC | CASSLGSGTGTYEQYF
TRBJ1-2 | TRBV6-4 | 15 | NA | TRBD1 | TGTGCCAGCAGTGTAGGGGCAGGGGGCCAATCTGGCTACACCTTC | CASSVGAGGQSGYTF
TRBJ1-2 | TRBV6-5 | 13 | many | NA | TGTGCCAGCAGTGAAACCCAGGGCTATGGCTACACCTTC | CASSETQGYGYTF
TRBJ1-5 | TRBV7-2 | 16 | NA | TRBD1 | TGTGCCAGCAGCTGGAGGTCGGCCAGGGGGAGCCAGCCCCAGCATTTT | CASSWRSARGSQPQHF
TRBJ2-1 | TRBV2 | 14 | NA | NA | TGTGCCAGCAGTGAAGGACTGGCTTACAATGAGCAGTTCTTC | CASSEGLAYNEQFF
TRBJ1-5 | TRBV30 | 13 | once | NA | TGTGCCTATCGGTCTCGCGGGGATCAGCCCCAGCATTTT | CAYRSRGDQPQHF
TRBJ2-7 | TRBV11-3 | 14 | NA | NA | TGTGCCAGCAGCCCCGAGGGGGGGTTGCACGAGCAGTACTTC | CASSPEGGLHEQYF
TRBJ2-2 | TRBV4-2 | 16 | few | NA | TGTGCCAGCAGCCAAGAGACCGGGGAGAACACCGGGGAGCTGTTTTTT | CASSQETGENTGELFF
TRBJ1-5 | TRBV28 | 13 | NA | NA | TGTGCCAGCAGTTTACAGGGTTCTCAGCCCCAGCATTTT | CASSLQGSQPQHF
TRBJ2-7 | TRBV5-4 | 14 | NA | TRBD1 | TGTGCCAGCGCCCGACAGGGGCGCTCCTACGAGCAGTACTTC | CASARQGRSYEQYF
TRBJ2-2 | TRBV19 | 14 | NA | NA | TGTGCCAGTAGGCCAACAGGGAGTGGCGGGGAGCTGTTTTTT | CASRPTGSGGELFF
TRBJ2-3 | TRBV18 | 14 | NA | NA | TGTGCCAGCTCACGGGGGGACCCCACAGATACGCAGTATTTT | CASSRGDPTDTQYF
TRBJ1-2 | TRBV5-5 | 14 | few | TRBD1 | TGTGCCAGCAGCCAGCGGGACAGGGAGGGTGGCTACACCTTC | CASSQRDREGGYTF
TRBJ2-4 | TRBV2 | 14 | NA | TRBD2 | TGTGCCAGCAGTGAAACTAGCGGGAGTTACAGTCAGTACTTC | CASSETSGSYSQYF
TRBJ2-3 | TRBV7-9 | 15 | few | NA | TGTTCCAGCAGCTTTTCGTCAGGGGGGACAGATACGCAGTATTTT | CSSSFSSGGTDTQYF
TRBJ2-3 | TRBV27 | 16 | NA | NA | TGTGCCGGCAGAACAAGCCGGGACTCTCGAGGAGATACGCAGTATTTT | CAGRTSRDSRGDTQYF
TRBJ2-3 | TRBV6-5 | 12 | few | NA | TGTGCCAGCAGCCTACAGGGAGATACGCAGTATTTT | CASSLQGDTQYF
TRBJ2-7 | TRBV19 | 13 | NA | TRBD2 | TGTGCCAGTAGCTGGACTAGTCTCGACGAGCAGTACTTC | CASSWTSLDEQYF
TRBJ1-4 | TRBV28 | 13 | once | NA | TGTGCCAGCAAGGGCAGGGTCGAGGAAAAACTGTTTTTT | CASKGRVEEKLFF
TRBJ2-6 | TRBV30 | 16 | NA | NA | TGTGCCTGGAGATTGGACATTCCTTCTGGGGCCAACGTCCTGACTTTC | CAWRLDIPSGANVLTF
TRBJ1-2 | TRBV5-4 | 13 | NA | TRBD1 | TGTGCCAGCACCGGACAGGGCAACTATGGCTACACCTTC | CASTGQGNYGYTF
TRBJ2-1 | TRBV2 | 15 | NA | TRBD2 | TGTGCCAGCAGTGAAGAACTAGCGGGAGACAATGAGCAGTTCTTC | CASSEELAGDNEQFF
TRBJ2-3 | TRBV6-5 | 16 | few | TRBD2 | TGTGCCAGCAGTTACTCGGGACTAGCGGGCGCAGATACGCAGTATTTT | CASSYSGLAGADTQYF
TRBJ2-1 | TRBV29-1 | 12 | few | NA | TGCAGCGCCAAAACACAGGGCAATGAGCAGTTCTTC | CSAKTQGNEQFF
TRBJ2-1 | TRBV29-1 | 14 | NA | TRBD2 | TGCAGCGTTGTAGGACTAGCGGGGGCTTGGGGTCAGTTCTTC | CSVVGLAGAWGQFF